This TCR beta chain originates from a study of blood T cell repertoires in COVID-19. About the study: From T cells, B-cell-depleted T cells, or PBMCs came the material, which was cDNA or gDNA.

Original methodology: Nucleated cell number was recorded as an estimate derived from reference gene primer amplification. Profiled with immunoSEQ multiplex PCR; TCRdb holds only in-frame clones, not every one. For V, J and clone size, that table is used; D and trimming come from the DNA. The repertoire holds 150,000 to 200,000 clones, with roughly 91% as singletons. CDR1 is LGHDT and CDR2 is YNNKEL in the germline V gene (reference sequence). The CDR3 has 14 residues. V shed 3 bases and J 5 bases; nucleotides not matched to a gene: 6. Sequenced input: peripheral blood. This chain links TRBV3-1 (or the pseudogene TRBV3-2) with TRBJ2-5; 7 bases are shared with TRBD1. This clonotype originated in a human donor in a cohort sampled during active COVID-19. CDR3 loop: CASSHRTGGETQYF. Here the CDR3 DNA reads TGTGCCAGCAGCCACCGGACAGGTGGGGAGACCCAGTACTTC.